This T cell receptor (beta chain) stems from a study of blood T cell repertoires in COVID-19. Study information: Sources were T cells, B-cell-depleted T cells, or PBMCs; the material itself was cDNA or gDNA.

Repertoires were generated with immunoSEQ multiplex PCR, while TCRdb's copy carries only in-frame clones and drops some. Of 100,000 to 150,000 clones listed, about 82% were seen once; the top ten hold approximately 5%. Material for sequencing was peripheral blood. This TCR derives from a human donor in a cohort sampled during active COVID-19.

CDR3 in DNA: TGCAGCGTTGGAGGGAGGAACACCGGGGAGCTGTTTTTT. Its translation: CSVGGRNTGELFF. This chain joins TRBV29-1 and TRBJ2-2; the D gene is possibly TRBD2 (5 bases). The CDR3 is 13 residues long. V gave up 4 bases and J gave up 1 base, with 7 bases separating them. Germline CDR1 reads SQVTM; CDR2 reads ANQGSEA.